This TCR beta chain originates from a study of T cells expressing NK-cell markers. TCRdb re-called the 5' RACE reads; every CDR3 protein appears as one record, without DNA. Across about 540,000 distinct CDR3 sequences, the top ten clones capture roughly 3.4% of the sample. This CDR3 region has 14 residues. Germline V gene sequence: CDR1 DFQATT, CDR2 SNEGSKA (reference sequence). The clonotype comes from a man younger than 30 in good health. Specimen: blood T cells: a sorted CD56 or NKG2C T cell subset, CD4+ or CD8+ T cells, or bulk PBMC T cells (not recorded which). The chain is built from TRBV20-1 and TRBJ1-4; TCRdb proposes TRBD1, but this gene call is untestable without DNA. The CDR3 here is CSANRQGRNEKLFF.